These 32 T cell receptor beta chains share one sample of origin, sequenced in a study of OX40 agonist ivuxolimab in advanced cancers. Assay: immunoSEQ multiplex PCR; the TCRdb copy retains only in-frame clones and omits some. Here the sample spans 50,000 or so clones, around nine tenths being singletons. The sequencing used CD4+ or CD8+ T cells sorted from blood, collected in a trial of the OX40 agonist ivuxolimab. The receptor source for this set is an adult with an advanced solid tumor such as melanoma, head and neck, liver or kidney cancer.

This sequence joins TRBV5-1 and TRBJ2-7, with 9 bases matching TRBD2. Germline V gene sequence: CDR1 SGHRS, CDR2 YFSETQ. The V and J ends lost 1 base and 3 bases, in that order; junction bases with no gene match: 5. The CDR3 is made up of 15 amino acids. CDR3 loop: CASSLTTSGFYEQYF. CDR3 DNA sequence: TGCGCCAGCAGCTTGACGACTAGCGGATTCTACGAGCAGTACTTC.

The chain is built from TRBV30 and TRBJ2-3; 15 nucleotides agree with TRBD2. The germline V gene has CDR1 GTSNPN and CDR2 SVGIG (reference sequence). V trimming: 8 bases; J trimming: 7 bases; junction bases outside the gene matches: 4. The CDR3 is 13 amino acids. The CDR3 sequence: CAGLAGGPHTQYF. The CDR3 DNA follows: TGTGCCGGACTAGCGGGAGGGCCGCATACGCAGTATTTT.

The genes are TRBV28 and TRBJ1-5; D remains unclear. The V gene lost 3 bases and the J gene lost 6 bases, with 9 bases spanning the gap. The germline CDR1 and CDR2 sequences are MDHEN and SYDVKM. The CDR3 totals 13 residues. CDR3 in amino acids: CASSFGLGQPQHF. The CDR3 DNA is TGTGCCAGCAGTTTTGGATTGGGTCAGCCCCAGCATTTT.

This clone was picked up one time. This rearrangement joins TRBV10-3 to TRBJ2-7; no reliable D call. The V gene's germline CDR1 is ENHRY and CDR2 SYGVKD. The CDR3 loop spans 14 amino acids. V gave up 4 bases and J gave up 2 bases, with 12 bases separating them. CDR3 in amino acids: CAISASLAAYEQYF. The CDR3 DNA reads as TGTGCCATCAGTGCTTCTCTCGCGGCCTACGAGCAGTACTTC.

J is TRBJ2-1 and V is TRBV27, with TRBD2 identical over 7 bases. The junction had 4 bases not matched to a gene; V was cut back by 5 bases and J by 3 bases. This CDR3 comprises 14 residues. Per the germline V gene, CDR1 is MNHEY and CDR2 is SMNVEV (reference sequence). This CDR3 reads CASSASGFYNEQFF. CDR3 DNA sequence: TGTGCCAGCAGTGCTAGCGGCTTCTACAATGAGCAGTTCTTC.

The gene calls are TRBV28 and TRBJ1-1; D is unresolved. Germline V lookup: CDR1 MDHEN, CDR2 SYDVKM. This CDR3 has 13 amino acids. Trimming stripped 6 bases from V and 9 bases from J, with 17 bases between. The CDR3 loop is CASRPPTPWKAFF. The DNA of the CDR3 is TGTGCCAGCAGGCCCCCGACACCATGGAAAGCTTTCTTT.

A note on this clone: At one boundary the junction diverges from the germline segment, which might be a read error. This chain joins TRBV5-5 and TRBJ2-7; D might be TRBD1 (5 bases). The V gene's germline CDR1 is SGHKS and CDR2 YYEKEE (reference sequence). This CDR3 spans 13 amino acids. The CDR3 DNA sequence: TGTGCCAGCAGCTTACCCCCGACAGAACCACGTCGCTTC. This gives the protein CASSLPPTEPRRF.

This clone was seen only a few times. The V gene is TRBV7-3, the J gene TRBJ2-2; possibly TRBD1 or TRBD2 for D (5 bases each). Germline CDR1 is SGHTA and CDR2 is FQGTGA. CDR3 length equals 13 residues. V gave up 8 bases and J gave up 5 bases, with 12 bases separating them. The CDR3 sequence is CASGGSRTGELFF. CDR3 sequence (DNA): TGTGCCAGCGGGGGTTCTCGAACCGGGGAGCTGTTTTTT.

V usage is TRBV28 and J usage is TRBJ2-2; tentative D call: TRBD1 (5 bases). The V end was cut by 5 bases, the J end by 5 bases, with 15 bases between. The CDR3 has 15 residues. CDR1 and CDR2 (germline): MDHEN, SYDVKM. Written as DNA, the CDR3 is TGTGCCAGCAGTCTAGACGGCAGGGTGACCGGGGAGCTGTTTTTT. Translating it yields CASSLDGRVTGELFF.

The gene calls are TRBV9 and TRBJ2-3; possibly TRBD1 for D (6 bases). This CDR3 comprises 16 residues. CDR1 and CDR2 from the germline V gene are SGDLS and YYNGEE. V lost 1 base and J 4 bases, leaving 16 bases between the germline ends. The CDR3 sequence is CASSVMGLAGADTQYF. The CDR3 DNA is TGTGCCAGCAGCGTAATGGGCCTAGCAGGGGCAGATACGCAGTATTTT.

V is TRBV28 and J is TRBJ1-5, with D possibly being TRBD1 (5 bases). V lost 6 bases to trimming and J lost 6 bases, with 9 bases between them. Germline V lookup: CDR1 MDHEN, CDR2 SYDVKM. The CDR3 runs to 12 residues. CDR3 sequence: CASRGRAQPQHF. Written as DNA, the CDR3 is TGTGCCAGCAGGGGCAGGGCTCAGCCCCAGCATTTT.

The CDR3 is CASRSRDTAYEQYF. The CDR3 region has the DNA TGTGCCAGCAGATCGCGGGATACGGCCTACGAGCAGTACTTC. The chain combines TRBV28 with TRBJ2-7; D may be TRBD2 (6 bases). The CDR3 consists of 14 residues. From germline, CDR1 is MDHEN and CDR2 SYDVKM. Trimming shortened V by 6 bases and J by 2 bases, and 14 bases separated the two germline ends.

On this clone: The same CDR3 is also encoded by other DNA sequences in this sample. J is TRBJ1-5 and V is TRBV19; D perhaps matches TRBD1 (5 bases). Trimming took 3 bases from V and 1 from J, leaving 7 bases between them. The CDR3 totals 14 residues. From germline, CDR1 is LNHDA and CDR2 SQIVND (reference sequence). The CDR3 DNA follows: TGTGCCAGTAGTATGTGGGGGAGCAATCAGCCCCAGCATTTT. As protein: CASSMWGSNQPQHF.

With regard to this clone: A read error may produce the germline difference seen at one junction end. The V call is TRBV7-7, the J call TRBJ2-2; D ambiguous. Germline loops: CDR1 SSHAT, CDR2 FNYEAQ (reference sequence). The CDR3 is made up of 17 amino acids. The CDR3 loop is CASSPRHLVGNTGELFF. The CDR3 region has the DNA TGTGCTAGCAGCCCACGCCACTTGGTAGGGAACACCGGGGAGCTGTTTTTT.

The chain recombines TRBV9 with TRBJ2-7; D call uncertain. Per germline, CDR1 SGDLS and CDR2 YYNGEE. V gave up 4 bases and J gave up 4 bases, with 24 bases separating them. The CDR3 extends over 17 amino acids. The CDR3 DNA reads TGTGCCAGCAGCTTTGCAGCATCAATGGGATTAAAGTACGAGCAGTACTTC. It yields the protein CASSFAASMGLKYEQYF.

V gene TRBV19 combines with J gene TRBJ2-3; D might be TRBD1 or TRBD2, each matching 5 bases. This CDR3 region has 14 residues. CDR1 is LNHDA and CDR2 is SQIVND in the germline V gene (reference sequence). Deletions cut 6 bases from V and 2 bases from J, with 12 bases between. CDR3 sequence (DNA): TGTGCCAGTAGGGGACGGAAGATCACAGATACGCAGTATTTT. Translation gives CASRGRKITDTQYF.

This clone was picked up one time. This chain links TRBV13 with TRBJ2-7; D possibly corresponds to TRBD1 (6 bases). Trimming shortened V by 4 bases and J by 2 bases, and 15 bases separated the two germline ends. This CDR3 has 15 amino acids. Germline-derived CDR1 and CDR2 are PRHDT and FYEKMQ (reference sequence). CDR3 in DNA: TGTGCCAGCAGCTCAGACCGGGACAAAGCCTACGAGCAGTACTTC. Residues: CASSSDRDKAYEQYF.

V and J are TRBV6-5 and TRBJ1-2; D remains ambiguous. The CDR3 is made up of 13 amino acids. Germline CDR1 MNHEY, CDR2 SVGAGI. Trimming took 0 bases from V and 9 from J, leaving 11 bases between them. CDR3 loop: CASSYSRGRSYTF. CDR3 DNA sequence: TGTGCCAGCAGTTACTCGAGAGGGAGGAGCTACACCTTC.

The chain links TRBV6-5 to TRBJ2-1; unclear D gene. V was pared by 2 bases and J by 9 bases, with 11 bases between. The CDR3 sequence is 13 residues long. Germline V gene data show CDR1 as MNHEY and CDR2 as SVGAGI. In DNA form, the CDR3 reads TGTGCCAGCAGTTACACCTATTGGGGTGAGCAGTTCTTC. Translated: CASSYTYWGEQFF.

This clone was detected only a few times. The chain links TRBV4-1 to TRBJ2-7; D remains ambiguous. Trimming took off 6 bases at V and 0 bases at J, with 12 bases between the two ends. The length of the CDR3 is 14 residues. CDR1 is MGHRA, CDR2 YSYEKL, per germline. The chain's CDR3 is CASRTDRSSYEQYF. The CDR3 DNA follows: TGCGCCAGCAGGACCGACCGAAGCTCCTACGAGCAGTACTTC.

This sequence joins TRBV11-3 and TRBJ1-3, with unresolved D. The CDR3 consists of 11 residues. Germline loops: CDR1 SGHNT, CDR2 YENEEA. Trimming took 8 bases from V and 4 from J, leaving 6 bases between them. Here the CDR3 reads CASVKGNTIYF. CDR3 nucleotide sequence: TGTGCCAGCGTCAAGGGAAACACCATATATTTT.

In this sample, this clone turned up once. This chain uses TRBV27 with TRBJ2-7; D may be TRBD2 (6 bases). The CDR3 has 16 amino acids. CDR1 is MNHEY and CDR2 is SMNVEV in the germline V gene (reference sequence). V was shortened by 3 bases and J by 4 bases, with 19 bases between the two germline ends. CDR3 loop: CASSFAGIGMVYEQYF. DNA of the CDR3: TGTGCCAGCAGTTTCGCGGGAATTGGAATGGTATACGAGCAGTACTTC.

This rearrangement joins TRBV5-1 to TRBJ2-7, with D unresolved. The CDR3 is made up of 12 amino acids. The germline gives CDR1 SGHRS, CDR2 YFSETQ. The germline V and J ends were trimmed by 4 bases and 3 bases, with 8 bases remaining between them. The CDR3 sequence is CASSGRSYEQYF. CDR3 coding DNA: TGCGCCAGCAGCGGTAGGAGCTACGAGCAGTACTTC.

The chain uses TRBV29-1 and TRBJ2-7; 9 bases line up with TRBD1. V lost 6 bases and J lost 5; bases outside the gene matches: 14. Germline V gene lookup returns CDR1 SQVTM and CDR2 ANQGSEA. There are 15 residues in the CDR3. CDR3 loop: CSVGRGQGGYDEQYF. The CDR3 DNA reads as TGCAGCGTGGGCCGGGGACAGGGTGGTTATGACGAGCAGTACTTC.

The chain has TRBV18 and TRBJ2-7; D unresolved. CDR1 is KGHSH and CDR2 is LQKENI in the germline V gene. The CDR3 sequence is 13 residues long. V lost 3 bases and J 2 bases, leaving 8 bases between the germline ends. CDR3 residues: CASSPRVTYEQYF. The CDR3, as DNA: TGTGCCAGCTCACCCCGTGTCACCTACGAGCAGTACTTC. Full variable domain (missing parts from reference TRBV18 and TRBJ2-7): NAGVMQNPRHLVRRRGQEARLRCSPMKGHSHVYWYRQLPEEGLKFMVYLQKENIIDESGMPKERFSAEFPKEGPSILRIQQVVRGDSAAYFCASSPRVTYEQYFGPGTRLTVT.

The table lists this clone with a few counts. The chain has TRBV30 and TRBJ1-2, with TRBD1 matching over 11 bases. This CDR3 region has 14 residues. Trimming at V came to 1 base and at J to 8 bases, leaving 6 bases not matched to a gene. Per the germline V gene, CDR1 is GTSNPN and CDR2 is SVGIG (reference sequence). CDR3 DNA sequence: TGTGCCTGGAGTGGGACAGGGGGCGGAGCGGGCTACACCTTC. It codes for CAWSGTGGGAGYTF.

On this clone itself: It is likely a read error: a sequence one base away is far more abundant. This same CDR3 is encoded by further DNA sequences in the sample. J is TRBJ2-1 and V is TRBV5-4, with D possibly TRBD1 on 6 matching bases. Germline CDR1 SGHNT, CDR2 YYREEE (reference sequence). This CDR3 region has 14 residues. The ends were cut back, 4 bases at V and 9 bases at J, with 17 bases in the middle. CDR3 sequence: CASSTRQEGAEQFF. Here the CDR3 DNA reads TGTGCCAGCAGCACCCGACAGGAAGGGGCTGAGCAGTTCTTC.

The CDR3 protein is CASSTEQATNEKLFF. The CDR3 nucleotides are TGTGCCAGCAGCACAGAACAGGCAACTAATGAAAAACTGTTTTTT. The gene calls are TRBV11-2 and TRBJ1-4; D is possibly TRBD1 (5 bases). The CDR3 length is 15 residues. From germline, CDR1 is SGHAT and CDR2 FQNNGV. V lost 5 bases, J lost 0 bases, and 10 bases lay in between.

V and J are TRBV5-1 and TRBJ1-6; D remains unclear. The V end lost 2 bases, the J end lost 6 bases, and 12 bases lay between the germline ends. Germline V gene data show CDR1 as SGHRS and CDR2 as YFSETQ. This CDR3 is built from 15 residues. The CDR3 nucleotides read TGCGCCAGCAGCTTTCAGGAGTTGGGTAATTCACCCCTCCACTTT. Translation: CASSFQELGNSPLHF.

The J gene is TRBJ1-2, the V gene TRBV7-9, with D unclear. The germline V gene encodes CDR1 SEHNR and CDR2 FQNEAQ (reference sequence). This CDR3 is 13 amino acids long. V gave up 0 bases and J gave up 3 bases, with 5 bases separating them. DNA for the CDR3: TGTGCCAGCAGCTTAGCTACAGACTATGGCTACACCTTC. Amino acid sequence: CASSLATDYGYTF. Full variable domain (remainder filled in from reference TRBV7-9 and TRBJ1-2): DTGVSQNPRHKITKRGQNVTFRCDPISEHNRLYWYRQTLGQGPEFLTYFQNEAQLEKSRLLSDRFSAERPKGSFSTLEIQRTEQGDSAMYLCASSLATDYGYTFGSGTRLTVV.

The gene calls are TRBV6-5 and TRBJ1-1; no definite D call. The V and J ends lost 2 bases and 1 base respectively, with 11 bases between them. This CDR3 spans 15 amino acids. Germline lookup yields CDR1 MNHEY and CDR2 SVGAGI. CDR3 in amino acids: CASSYTARGNTEAFF. Written as DNA, the CDR3 is TGTGCCAGCAGTTACACCGCACGGGGGAACACTGAAGCTTTCTTT.

This clone came up a few times. This chain joins TRBV2 and TRBJ2-7; D remains unclear. V was pared by 4 bases and J by 6 bases, with 10 bases between. From germline, CDR1 is SNHLY and CDR2 FYNNEI. The CDR3 is 12 amino acids. The CDR3 loop reads CASSGGLGEQYF. CDR3 in DNA: TGTGCCAGCAGTGGGGGTCTGGGCGAGCAGTACTTC.